Following are 18 T cell receptor beta chains from one sample sequenced in a study of metastatic and nonmetastatic thyroid tumors. Thyroid surgery was performed in patients who had received no treatment beforehand. TCRdb recomputed clones from the PCR reads via MiXCR. The sample has 20,000 to 30,000 clones; approximately 13% are singletons. Sequenced input: blood. The source is a female donor with papillary thyroid cancer or a benign thyroid nodule (not recorded which). Some clones in this sample may be carry-over from other donors' samples.

The rearrangement links TRBV11-3 to TRBJ2-1; 11 bases are a match to TRBD2. The J segment lost 8 bases and the V segment lost 5 bases, leaving 5 bases of the junction unmatched. The germline gives CDR1 SGHNT, CDR2 YENEEA. There are 14 residues in the CDR3. The CDR3 DNA sequence: TGTGCCAGCAGCCTACTAGCGGGAGTGCATGAGCAGTTCTTC. It is translated as CASSLLAGVHEQFF.

This clone was seen only a few times. A much more abundant neighbour one base away suggests this may be a read error. The chain combines TRBV12-5 with TRBJ2-5, with D maybe TRBD1 (6 bases). V dropped 10 bases and J dropped 5 bases, with 14 bases sitting between them. CDR3 length: 12 amino acids. Germline V gene lookup returns CDR1 LGHNT and CDR2 FRNRAP. The CDR3 nucleotides are TGTGCTATCCAACAGGGTGGGGAGACCCAGTACTTC. Amino acids: CAIQQGGETQYF.

This clone appeared a few times. The chain recombines TRBV6-1 with TRBJ2-6, with no clear D. The CDR3 is 15 amino acids. CDR1 is MNHNS, CDR2 SASEGT, per germline. The V end lost 2 bases, the J end lost 0 bases, and 5 bases lay between the germline ends. This chain's CDR3 is CASSESCSGANVLTF. The CDR3 DNA reads as TGTGCCAGCAGTGAATCGTGCTCTGGGGCCAACGTCCTGACTTTC.

In this sample, this clone turned up many times. The chain uses TRBV18 and TRBJ1-1; a weak D match, TRBD1 (6 bases). The CDR3 runs 16 residues. Germline CDR1 is KGHSH and CDR2 is LQKENI. V shed 4 bases and J shed 3 bases, with 18 bases lying between them. The CDR3 protein is CASSRGHNRGDTEAFF. The CDR3 nucleotides read TGTGCCAGCTCACGGGGACATAACCGAGGGGACACTGAAGCTTTCTTT.

The sample holds many counts of this clone. The rearrangement uses TRBV7-3 and TRBJ2-1, with a possible D match to TRBD2 (6 bases). V lost 6 bases and J lost 5, with 17 bases in between. Per the germline V gene, CDR1 is SGHTA and CDR2 is FQGTGA. The CDR3 is made up of 15 amino acids. The CDR3 is CASSPGGGVDNEQFF. CDR3 nucleotides: TGTGCCAGCAGTCCTGGTGGAGGGGTCGACAATGAGCAGTTCTTC.

This clone was seen many times. The chain couples TRBV2 to TRBJ1-5; 7 nucleotides line up with TRBD1. CDR1 and CDR2 (germline): SNHLY, FYNNEI. J gave up 4 bases and V 1 base, and 1 base lay outside the gene matches. The CDR3 extends over 14 amino acids. This chain's CDR3 is CASSEGGQNQPQHF. CDR3 coding DNA: TGTGCCAGCAGTGAAGGGGGACAGAATCAGCCCCAGCATTTT. The whole variable domain, remainder taken from reference TRBV2 and TRBJ1-5, is EPEVTQTPSHQVTQMGQEVILRCVPISNHLYFYWYRQILGQKVEFLVSFYNNEISEKSEIFDDQFSVERPDGSNFTLKIRSTKLEDSAMYFCASSEGGQNQPQHFGDGTRLSIL.

This clone has at least ten counts. The chain couples TRBV20-1 to TRBJ2-5; D is unresolved. Trimming stripped 3 bases from V and 0 bases from J, with 5 bases between. Germline V lookup: CDR1 DFQATT, CDR2 SNEGSKA (reference sequence). There are 12 residues in the CDR3. This CDR3 is CSASVHQETQYF. CDR3 sequence (DNA): TGCAGTGCTAGTGTCCACCAAGAGACCCAGTACTTC.

This clone was counted at least ten times. The V gene is TRBV4-3, the J gene TRBJ2-3; 11 nucleotides align to TRBD2. J was trimmed by 4 bases and V by 4 bases; bases with no gene match: 10. Germline V gene sequence: CDR1 LGHNA, CDR2 YSLEER. The CDR3 contains 17 residues. In DNA, the CDR3 is TGCGCCAGCAGCCCTGTCGGTAGCGGGAGGGCCGCAGATACGCAGTATTTT. Amino acid sequence: CASSPVGSGRAADTQYF.

This clone is categorized as medium-sized (0.01 to 0.1%). The rearrangement links TRBV5-1 to TRBJ1-1, with TRBD1 matching 10 bases. V lost 5 bases, J lost 0 bases, and 7 bases stayed unmatched. Germline loops: CDR1 SGHRS, CDR2 YFSETQ. This CDR3 has 16 residues. CDR3 DNA: TGCGCCAGCAGTGCCGGGACAGGGGTTATGAACACTGAAGCTTTCTTT. Its translation: CASSAGTGVMNTEAFF.

This clone was observed at least ten times. The chain links TRBV6-2 or TRBV6-3 to TRBJ2-1; a weak D match, TRBD2 (6 bases). Trimming cost V 5 bases and J 2 bases, with 13 bases left between them. CDR3 length: 15 residues. CDR1 and CDR2 from the germline V gene are MNHEY and SVGEGT. The DNA for the CDR3 is TGTGCCAGCAGTGTTTACGGGAGTACCTACAATGAGCAGTTCTTC. It is translated as CASSVYGSTYNEQFF.

Ten or more counts support this clone. The V gene is TRBV6-1, the J gene TRBJ2-2; the D is unclear. This CDR3 has 15 residues. Trimming removed 0 bases at V and 2 bases at J, with 7 bases between. Per germline, CDR1 MNHNS and CDR2 SASEGT. Written as DNA, the CDR3 is TGTGCCAGCAGTGAAGCGGGTCCCAACACCGGGGAGCTGTTTTTT. Protein: CASSEAGPNTGELFF.

The J gene is TRBJ2-7, the V gene TRBV5-1, with TRBD1 matching 8 bases. Germline V CDR1 and CDR2: SGHRS, YFSETQ. Losses at the gene ends were 0 bases for V and 2 bases for J; bases not matched to a gene: 1. There are 14 residues in the CDR3. CDR3 region: CASSLGTGPYEQYF. The DNA for the CDR3 is TGCGCCAGCAGCTTGGGGACAGGGCCCTACGAGCAGTACTTC. Supplemented by reference TRBV5-1 and TRBJ2-7, the full variable domain reads KAGVTQTPRYLIKTRGQQVTLSCSPISGHRSVSWYQQTPGQGLQFLFEYFSETQRNKGNFPGRFSGRQFSNSRSEMNVSTLELGDSALYLCASSLGTGPYEQYFGPGTRLTVT.

In its sample, this clone was seen many times. The rearrangement joins TRBV6-2 or TRBV6-3 to TRBJ2-7; tentatively, D is TRBD2 (6 bases). The CDR3 length is 15 residues. Trimming pared 6 bases from V and 3 bases from J, leaving 18 bases between. CDR1 is MNHEY and CDR2 is SVGEGT in the germline V gene. Here the CDR3 DNA reads TGTGCCAGCAGCCCCCGGGCGACTAGAAACTACGAGCAGTACTTC. As protein: CASSPRATRNYEQYF.

This clone was recorded at least ten times. The rearrangement links TRBV7-9 to TRBJ2-5, with a weak D call TRBD1 (6 bases). Trimming cost V 5 bases and J 1 base, with 17 bases left between them. Germline assignment: CDR1 SEHNR and CDR2 FQNEAQ (reference sequence). This CDR3 spans 16 amino acids. The CDR3 reads CASSRGTAYRQETQYF. CDR3 DNA sequence: TGTGCCAGCAGCAGGGGGACCGCGTACCGCCAAGAGACCCAGTACTTC.

This clone was seen ten or more times. The chain couples TRBV5-6 to TRBJ2-7; 7 nucleotides align to TRBD2. V shed 3 bases, J shed 4 bases, and the junction held 7 bases outside the gene matches. The length of the CDR3 is 14 residues. Germline values: CDR1 SGHDT, CDR2 YYEEEE. The chain's CDR3 is CASSWGGGQYEQYF. CDR3 coding DNA: TGTGCCAGCAGCTGGGGGGGAGGGCAATACGAGCAGTACTTC.

This clone was found many times. The gene calls are TRBV7-3 and TRBJ2-2; a weak D match, TRBD2 (6 bases). The length of the CDR3 is 15 residues. Germline lookup yields CDR1 SGHTA and CDR2 FQGTGA. Trimming cost V 2 bases and J 5 bases, with 12 bases left between them. The CDR3 spells CASSLLGGDTGELFF. The CDR3, as DNA: TGTGCCAGCAGCTTATTGGGGGGAGATACCGGGGAGCTGTTTTTT.

This clone was counted ten times or more. The genes are TRBV7-9 and TRBJ2-4, with TRBD2 identical over 7 bases. The CDR3 has 12 residues. CDR1 is SEHNR and CDR2 is FQNEAQ in the germline V gene (reference sequence). The ends lost 7 bases at V and 7 bases at J; junction bases unmatched: 4. CDR3 in amino acids: CASTPGGNIQYF. CDR3 nucleotides: TGTGCCAGCACCCCCGGGGGGAACATTCAGTACTTC.

This clone was recorded once. V and J are TRBV27 and TRBJ2-7, with 8 positions matching TRBD1. Germline V gene lookup returns CDR1 MNHEY and CDR2 SMNVEV (reference sequence). This CDR3 comprises 19 residues. With 1 base clipped from V and 5 bases from J, the junction kept 19 bases outside the gene matches. CDR3 DNA sequence: TGTGCCAGCAGTTTATTTTCTCTCACCTCGATGGACAGGGCGCACGAGCAGTACTTC. It is translated as CASSLFSLTSMDRAHEQYF.